Presented here are 9 T cell receptor beta chains from one specimen sequenced in a study of cytomegalovirus exposure and HLA in healthy donors. The data were produced by immunoSEQ multiplex PCR, yet TCRdb's version contains in-frame clones alone and is incomplete. The sample lists 200,000 to 250,000 clones; 83% were seen once. Material: PBMCs. The receptors were sampled from a woman younger than 30 in good health and CMV-seronegative.

As for this clone: A read error may produce the germline difference seen at one junction end. This CDR3 is CASSLGQGAYEQYF. The CDR3, as DNA: TGTGCTAGCAGCCTCGGACAGGGGGCCTACGAGCAGTACTTC. The chain carries TRBV7-7 and TRBJ2-7; TRBD1 agrees at 10 bases. Germline CDR1 reads SSHAT; CDR2 reads FNYEAQ (reference sequence). This CDR3 spans 14 amino acids.

CDR3 sequence reads: CASSLGDGFYGYTF. For the CDR3, the DNA is TGCGCCAGCAGCTTGGGGGACGGATTCTATGGCTACACCTTC. The chain couples TRBV5-1 to TRBJ1-2; tentatively, D is TRBD1 (5 bases). V lost 0 bases, J lost 4 bases, and 10 bases lay in between. The germline CDR1 and CDR2 sequences are SGHRS and YFSETQ. CDR3 length: 14 residues.

This rearrangement joins TRBV5-6 to TRBJ2-7, with TRBD2 as a possible D gene (5 bases). Germline CDR1 and CDR2: SGHDT and YYEEEE. This CDR3 is 14 amino acids long. Deletions cut 4 bases from V and 9 bases from J, with 20 bases between. In DNA, the CDR3 is TGTGCCAGCAGCAGGGCCGGGAACCCAACGATGCAGTACTTC. Translation gives CASSRAGNPTMQYF.

Remarks on this clone: Other DNA sequences from this sample encode an identical CDR3 as well. The chain combines TRBV4-2 with TRBJ2-2; the match to TRBD2 covers 11 bases. This CDR3 region has 16 residues. V lost 4 bases and J lost 3; bases outside the gene matches: 4. Germline CDR1 reads LGHNA; CDR2 reads YNFKEQ. The CDR3 DNA reads as TGTGCCAGCAGCCCATTAGCGGGAGGGGACACCGGGGAGCTGTTTTTT. It encodes CASSPLAGGDTGELFF.

The chain employs TRBV30 and TRBJ2-7; 8 positions agree with TRBD1. CDR3 size: 16 residues. J was trimmed by 2 bases and V by 3 bases; bases with no gene match: 12. Germline loops: CDR1 GTSNPN, CDR2 SVGIG (reference sequence). CDR3 nucleotides: TGTGCCTGGAGCCAAGGACAGGGTCGGTGGGCCTACGAGCAGTACTTC. Amino acids: CAWSQGQGRWAYEQYF.

V gene TRBV2 combines with J gene TRBJ2-2; 12 bases line up with TRBD2. The CDR3 totals 15 residues. Trimming took 8 bases from V and 7 from J; bases not matched to a gene: 8. Per germline, CDR1 SNHLY and CDR2 FYNNEI. The CDR3: CASGLAGGPVGELFF. DNA for the CDR3: TGTGCCAGCGGCCTAGCGGGAGGGCCGGTCGGGGAGCTGTTTTTT.

This clone was seen just once. The chain links TRBV7-3 to TRBJ2-3; tentatively, D is TRBD2 (5 bases). V gave up 5 bases and J gave up 5 bases, with 20 bases separating them. The CDR3 sequence is 16 residues long. Germline CDR1 is SGHTA and CDR2 is FQGTGA. The DNA of the CDR3 is TGTGCCAGCAGCCCCCACGGACTCACCGGTCAAGATACGCAGTATTTT. Its protein product is CASSPHGLTGQDTQYF. The full variable domain, completed using reference TRBV7-3 and TRBJ2-3, is GAGVSQTPSNKVTEKGKYVELRCDPISGHTALYWYRQSLGQGPEFLIYFQGTGAADDSGLPNDRFFAVRPEGSVSTLKIQRTERGDSAVYLCASSPHGLTGQDTQYFGPGTRLTVL.

The chain is built from TRBV16 and TRBJ2-7; possible D gene TRBD1, 6 bases. Germline V gene data show CDR1 as KGHSY and CDR2 as FQNENV. The length of the CDR3 is 17 residues. Trimming stripped 3 bases from V and 3 bases from J, with 21 bases between. CDR3 sequence (DNA): TGTGCCAGCAGCCACCCTCGGAGCACAGGGCCCAACTACGAGCAGTACTTC. Residues: CASSHPRSTGPNYEQYF.

The V gene is TRBV27, the J gene TRBJ1-1, with 9 positions matching TRBD1. The CDR3 is made up of 17 amino acids. Unmatched junction bases numbered 15, after V lost 5 bases and J lost 5 bases. The germline CDR1 and CDR2 sequences are MNHEY and SMNVEV (reference sequence). CDR3 region: CASSDRQGVGLGTEAFF. The CDR3 nucleotides read TGTGCCAGCAGTGATAGACAGGGGGTAGGTTTGGGGACTGAAGCTTTCTTT.